Listed here are 23 T cell receptor beta chains from one sample, sequenced in a study of blood T cell repertoires in COVID-19. Sequencing used immunoSEQ multiplex PCR; TCRdb keeps in-frame clones, though not all of them. The table has approximately 150,000 clones, 70% to 90% seen once. Material: peripheral blood. The origin of the receptors is a man between 70 and 80 years old with acute or convalescent COVID-19.

There are a few counts of this clone. The chain combines TRBV7-9 with TRBJ2-7; tentatively, D is TRBD2 (5 bases). Germline V gives CDR1 SEHNR, CDR2 FQNEAQ (reference sequence). Trimming pared 2 bases from V and 2 bases from J, leaving 7 bases between. The CDR3 runs 13 residues. The CDR3: CASSLPAAYEQYF. The CDR3 DNA reads TGTGCCAGCAGCTTACCAGCGGCCTACGAGCAGTACTTC.

The chain is built from TRBV5-4 and TRBJ2-7, with 11 bases that match TRBD2. The CDR3 runs 15 residues. The germline V gene has CDR1 SGHNT and CDR2 YYREEE (reference sequence). V shed 4 bases, J shed 2 bases, and the junction held 5 bases outside the gene matches. For the CDR3, the DNA is TGTGCCAGCAGCCCGAGACTAGCGGGGCCCTACGAGCAGTACTTC. This translates into CASSPRLAGPYEQYF.

The V call is TRBV30, the J call TRBJ2-7, with 7 bases matching TRBD1. The CDR3 length is 14 residues. CDR1 and CDR2 from the germline V gene are GTSNPN and SVGIG (reference sequence). With 3 bases clipped from V and 6 bases from J, the junction kept 11 bases outside the gene matches. The CDR3 DNA sequence: TGTGCCTGGAGGGCGACAGGGCCTTGGGGCGAGCAGTACTTC. This translates into CAWRATGPWGEQYF.

The J gene is TRBJ2-3, the V gene TRBV18; 9 bases align to TRBD1. V was clipped by 6 bases and J by 2 bases; unmatched bases: 15. Germline V gene sequence: CDR1 KGHSH, CDR2 LQKENI. The CDR3 runs to 18 residues. Here the CDR3 reads CASSFLFGQGKNTDTQYF. The CDR3 DNA is TGTGCCAGCTCCTTCCTATTCGGACAGGGGAAGAACACAGATACGCAGTATTTT.

CDR3 in DNA: TGTGCCAGTAGTATAGGAGGGGCGGGGCCTAGCACAGATACGCAGTATTTT. Translation gives CASSIGGAGPSTDTQYF. The rearrangement uses TRBV19 and TRBJ2-3; D might be TRBD2 (6 bases). With 1 base removed from V and 0 bases from J, the gap between germline ends came to 14 bases. Germline V lookup: CDR1 LNHDA, CDR2 SQIVND (reference sequence). The CDR3 runs 17 residues.

V is TRBV3-1 (or the pseudogene TRBV3-2) and J is TRBJ2-2, with TRBD1 matching over 8 bases. CDR1 is LGHDT and CDR2 is YNNKEL in the germline V gene (reference sequence). The CDR3 runs 17 residues. V dropped 1 base and J dropped 3; count of bases not matched to a gene: 7. CDR3 in amino acids: CASSQGGAGGYTGELFF. DNA of the CDR3: TGTGCCAGCAGCCAAGGCGGGGCAGGGGGCTACACCGGGGAGCTGTTTTTT.

The gene calls are TRBV6-5 and TRBJ1-1, with D perhaps TRBD1 (5 bases). CDR1 is MNHEY, CDR2 SVGAGI, per germline. The length of the CDR3 is 13 residues. V shed 4 bases and J shed 5 bases, with 11 bases lying between them. The CDR3 sequence is CASSLREGTEAFF. DNA for the CDR3: TGTGCCAGCAGTTTGAGGGAGGGGACTGAAGCTTTCTTT.

This clone occurred many times. V is TRBV11-2 and J is TRBJ2-3, with D possibly being TRBD2 (6 bases). Trimming took off 5 bases at V and 3 bases at J, with 18 bases between the two ends. This CDR3 is built from 16 residues. Germline CDR1 SGHAT, CDR2 FQNNGV. The CDR3 is CASSEILALETDTQYF. For the CDR3, the DNA is TGTGCCAGCAGCGAGATACTAGCCCTCGAAACAGATACGCAGTATTTT. The full variable domain, with the rest looked up from reference TRBV11-2 and TRBJ2-3, is EAGVAQSPRYKIIEKRQSVAFWCNPISGHATLYWYQQILGQGPKLLIQFQNNGVVDDSQLPKDRFSAERLKGVDSTLKIQPAKLEDSAVYLCASSEILALETDTQYFGPGTRLTVL.

The genes are TRBV6-5 and TRBJ1-1, with 9 bases that match TRBD1. This CDR3 is 14 amino acids long. With V trimmed by 6 bases and J by 4 bases, 6 bases remained unmatched. Germline values: CDR1 MNHEY, CDR2 SVGAGI. The DNA of the CDR3 is TGTGCCAGCAGAAAACAGGGGGCAGGCACTGAAGCTTTCTTT. It specifies CASRKQGAGTEAFF.

This chain connects TRBV19 to TRBJ1-2; 7 nucleotides line up with TRBD1. Germline values: CDR1 LNHDA, CDR2 SQIVND (reference sequence). CDR3 size: 15 residues. V shed 11 bases, J shed 4 bases, and the junction held 16 bases outside the gene matches. The DNA for the CDR3 is TGTGCCTCAAATCTCCGGACAGGAAAATTCTATGGCTACACCTTC. Its protein product is CASNLRTGKFYGYTF.

The rearrangement joins TRBV6-5 to TRBJ1-2; possible D gene TRBD1, 5 bases. The germline V gene encodes CDR1 MNHEY and CDR2 SVGAGI. This CDR3 spans 15 amino acids. Deletions cut 8 bases from V and 3 bases from J, with 19 bases between. The CDR3 loop reads CASQGGIQAYYGYTF. Written as DNA, the CDR3 is TGTGCCAGCCAGGGCGGGATCCAGGCATACTATGGCTACACCTTC.

This sequence joins TRBV28 and TRBJ2-7, with D maybe TRBD1 (5 bases). The germline CDR1 and CDR2 sequences are MDHEN and SYDVKM. V lost 6 bases to trimming and J lost 1 base, with 7 bases between them. This CDR3 spans 12 amino acids. The DNA of the CDR3 is TGTGCCAGCAGAGCAGGGTCCTACGAGCAGTACTTC. Protein product: CASRAGSYEQYF. The whole variable domain, filled in from reference TRBV28 and TRBJ2-7, reads DVKVTQSSRYLVKRTGEKVFLECVQDMDHENMFWYRQDPGLGLRLIYFSYDVKMKEKGDIPEGYSVSREKKERFSLILESASTNQTSMYLCASRAGSYEQYFGPGTRLTVT.

The CDR3 DNA sequence: TGTGCCAGTAGCACCCGGGACAGGGTTAATCAGCCCCAGCATTTT. This sequence encodes CASSTRDRVNQPQHF. V is TRBV19 and J is TRBJ1-5; 9 bases match TRBD1. CDR1 LNHDA and CDR2 SQIVND come from the germline V gene (reference sequence). After removal of 6 bases from V and 4 bases from J, the junction contained 7 bases not matched to a gene. The CDR3 consists of 15 residues.

The V and J genes are TRBV9 and TRBJ1-4; TRBD1 is a possible D gene (5 bases). The V and J ends lost 0 bases and 2 bases respectively, with 8 bases between them. Germline-derived CDR1 and CDR2 are SGDLS and YYNGEE. The CDR3 runs to 15 residues. DNA of the CDR3: TGTGCCAGCAGCGTAGAAGGGGATACTAATGAAAAACTGTTTTTT. Its translation is CASSVEGDTNEKLFF.

The V gene is TRBV4-1, the J gene TRBJ1-3, with D hard to call. Trimming left V 3 bases short and J 4 bases short, with 7 bases between. The V gene's germline CDR1 is MGHRA and CDR2 YSYEKL. CDR3 size: 13 residues. The chain's CDR3 is CASSHPGGNTIYF. The CDR3 bases are TGCGCCAGCAGCCACCCTGGCGGAAACACCATATATTTT.

V gene TRBV30 combines with J gene TRBJ1-1; D unresolved. This CDR3 has 12 residues. V lost 0 bases and J lost 5, with 7 bases in between. The germline V gene has CDR1 GTSNPN and CDR2 SVGIG (reference sequence). The CDR3 DNA follows: TGTGCCTGGAGTGTCTCGGGAACTGAAGCTTTCTTT. Translated, it gives CAWSVSGTEAFF.

The chain joins TRBV3-1 (or the pseudogene TRBV3-2) to TRBJ2-7; D unresolved. Trimming shortened V by 1 base and J by 4 bases, and 8 bases separated the two germline ends. The CDR3 spans 13 residues. Germline CDR1 and CDR2: LGHDT and YNNKEL (reference sequence). CDR3 nucleotides: TGTGCCAGCAGCCAAGGAGACAAATACGAGCAGTACTTC. This encodes CASSQGDKYEQYF.

The rearrangement links TRBV2 to TRBJ2-3; TRBD1 is a possible D gene (6 bases). Germline lookup yields CDR1 SNHLY and CDR2 FYNNEI. The CDR3 extends over 14 amino acids. V was shortened by 4 bases and J by 4 bases, with 12 bases between the two germline ends. CDR3 coding DNA: TGTGCCAGCAGTGCCCTTGACAGGTCAGATACGCAGTATTTT. Translating it yields CASSALDRSDTQYF.

This chain joins TRBV5-1 and TRBJ1-2, with D possibly TRBD1 on 5 matching bases. The CDR3 is 13 residues long. The V end lost 6 bases, the J end lost 4 bases, and 13 bases lay between the germline ends. Germline V gene lookup returns CDR1 SGHRS and CDR2 YFSETQ. The CDR3: CASTRGGSYGYTF. As DNA, the CDR3 is TGCGCCAGCACCCGCGGGGGGTCCTATGGCTACACCTTC.

The chain combines TRBV5-1 with TRBJ2-7, with D possibly TRBD2 on 5 matching bases. The V gene lost 4 bases and the J gene lost 4 bases, with 15 bases spanning the gap. CDR3 length: 14 residues. The germline CDR1 and CDR2 sequences are SGHRS and YFSETQ. The CDR3 nucleotides read TGCGCCAGCAGCAAGGTTCCGGGGTCATACGAGCAGTACTTC. Translation gives CASSKVPGSYEQYF. The entire variable domain, with the rest obtained from reference TRBV5-1 and TRBJ2-7, is as follows: KAGVTQTPRYLIKTRGQQVTLSCSPISGHRSVSWYQQTPGQGLQFLFEYFSETQRNKGNFPGRFSGRQFSNSRSEMNVSTLELGDSALYLCASSKVPGSYEQYFGPGTRLTVT.

The chain carries TRBV5-1 and TRBJ1-4; 7 positions match TRBD1. J gave up 8 bases and V 1 base, and 8 bases lay outside the gene matches. The germline CDR1 and CDR2 sequences are SGHRS and YFSETQ. This CDR3 is built from 15 residues. DNA of the CDR3: TGCGCCAGCAGCTTGCTTCAGGGGGTAGGGGAAAAACTGTTTTTT. Translating gives CASSLLQGVGEKLFF.

J is TRBJ2-5 and V is TRBV6-4; 7 positions match TRBD1. CDR1 MRHNA and CDR2 SNTAGT come from the germline V gene. This CDR3 spans 14 amino acids. V lost 5 bases and J lost 5; bases outside the gene matches: 8. This CDR3 reads CASSPHTGAETQYF. The CDR3 DNA sequence: TGTGCCAGCAGTCCCCACACAGGGGCTGAGACCCAGTACTTC.

The chain joins TRBV5-1 to TRBJ2-3; tentative D call: TRBD1 (6 bases). The V end was cut by 4 bases, the J end by 4 bases, with 25 bases between. Per the germline V gene, CDR1 is SGHRS and CDR2 is YFSETQ. The CDR3 consists of 18 residues. This chain's CDR3 is CASSVGAGEYLGPDTQYF. DNA for the CDR3: TGCGCCAGCAGCGTGGGGGCAGGGGAGTACCTTGGCCCAGATACGCAGTATTTT.